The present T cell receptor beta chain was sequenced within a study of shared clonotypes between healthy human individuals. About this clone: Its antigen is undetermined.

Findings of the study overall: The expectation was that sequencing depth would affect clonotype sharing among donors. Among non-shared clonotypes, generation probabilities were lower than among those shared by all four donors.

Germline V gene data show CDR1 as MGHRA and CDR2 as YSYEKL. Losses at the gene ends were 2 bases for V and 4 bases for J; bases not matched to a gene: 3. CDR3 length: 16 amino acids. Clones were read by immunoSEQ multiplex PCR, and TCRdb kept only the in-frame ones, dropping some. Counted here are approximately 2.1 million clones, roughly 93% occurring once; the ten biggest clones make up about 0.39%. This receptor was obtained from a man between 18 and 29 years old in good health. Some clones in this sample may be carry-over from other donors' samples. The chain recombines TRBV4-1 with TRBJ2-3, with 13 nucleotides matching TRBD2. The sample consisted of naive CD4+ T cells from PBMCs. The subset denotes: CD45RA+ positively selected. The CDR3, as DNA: TGCGCCAGCAGCCAACCCGGACTAGCGGGAGCAGATACGCAGTATTTT. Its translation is CASSQPGLAGADTQYF.